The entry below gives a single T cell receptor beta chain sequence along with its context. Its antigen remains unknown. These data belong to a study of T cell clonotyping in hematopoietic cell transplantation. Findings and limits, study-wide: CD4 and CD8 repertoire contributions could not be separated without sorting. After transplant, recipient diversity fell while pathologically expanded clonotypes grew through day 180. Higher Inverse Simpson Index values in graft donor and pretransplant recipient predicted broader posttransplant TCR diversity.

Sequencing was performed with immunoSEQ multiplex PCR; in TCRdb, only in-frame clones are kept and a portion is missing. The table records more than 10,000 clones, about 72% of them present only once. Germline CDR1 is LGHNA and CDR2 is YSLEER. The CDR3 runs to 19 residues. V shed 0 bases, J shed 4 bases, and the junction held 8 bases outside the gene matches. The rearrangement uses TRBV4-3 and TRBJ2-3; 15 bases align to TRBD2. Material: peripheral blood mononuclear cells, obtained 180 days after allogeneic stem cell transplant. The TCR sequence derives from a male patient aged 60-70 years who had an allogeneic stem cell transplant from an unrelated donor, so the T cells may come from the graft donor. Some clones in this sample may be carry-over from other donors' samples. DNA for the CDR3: TGCGCCAGCAGCCAAGACCCGGGACTAGCGGGAGGATGGTCAGATACGCAGTATTTT. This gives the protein CASSQDPGLAGGWSDTQYF.